The 18 T cell receptor beta chains in this list originate from one sample, sequenced in a study of T cell responses to AZD1222 COVID-19 vaccine. Clones were sequenced by immunoSEQ multiplex PCR, and TCRdb holds only the in-frame ones, with some missing. The profile shows about 190,000 clones, around 90% of them singletons. The starting material was peripheral blood, obtained on day 0 of AZD1222 vaccination. The receptor set was obtained from an adult in good health.

This clone was counted between two and nine times. The V call is TRBV14, the J call TRBJ1-6; D possibly corresponds to TRBD1 (6 bases). V shed 4 bases and J shed 8 bases, with 12 bases lying between them. Germline V gene data show CDR1 as SGHDN and CDR2 as FVKESK. The CDR3 contains 14 residues. CDR3 residues: CASSPGQLYSPLHF. The CDR3 DNA reads TGTGCCAGCAGCCCCGGACAGCTATATTCACCCCTCCACTTT. The variable domain in full, completed from reference TRBV14 and TRBJ1-6, reads EAGVTQFPSHSVIEKGQTVTLRCDPISGHDNLYWYRRVMGKEIKFLLHFVKESKQDESGMPNNRFLAERTGGTYSTLKVQPAELEDSGVYFCASSPGQLYSPLHFGNGTRLTVT.

V usage is TRBV7-6 and J usage is TRBJ2-7; either TRBD1 or TRBD2 may fit D (5 bases each). V lost 4 bases and J 1 base, leaving 14 bases between the germline ends. CDR1 is SGHVS, CDR2 FNYEAQ, per germline. The CDR3 covers 15 residues. In DNA form, the CDR3 reads TGTGCCAGCAGCTCCGGGGCAGGCCCTTCCTACGAGCAGTACTTC. The encoded protein is CASSSGAGPSYEQYF.

This chain uses TRBV5-4 with TRBJ1-2; 7 bases are shared with TRBD1. The CDR3 is 16 residues long. V lost 0 bases to trimming and J lost 0 bases; unmatched junction nucleotides: 5. Germline V CDR1 and CDR2: SGHNT, YYREEE (reference sequence). CDR3 region: CASSLDGQETNYGYTF. CDR3 DNA: TGTGCCAGCAGCTTGGACGGACAGGAGACTAACTATGGCTACACCTTC. The entire variable domain, with the rest obtained from reference TRBV5-4 and TRBJ1-2, is as follows: ETGVTQSPTHLIKTRGQQVTLRCSSQSGHNTVSWYQQALGQGPQFIFQYYREEENGRGNFPPRFSGLQFPNYSSELNVNALELDDSALYLCASSLDGQETNYGYTFGSGTRLTVV.

CDR3 sequence reads: CASSHPQETQYF. The CDR3 region has the DNA TGTGCCAGCAGCCACCCCCAAGAGACCCAGTACTTC. The chain carries TRBV7-2 and TRBJ2-5; the D is unclear. Germline CDR1 reads SGHTA; CDR2 reads FQGNSA. V lost 5 bases, J lost 1 base, and 5 bases lay in between. This CDR3 has 12 amino acids.

The V and J genes are TRBV7-2 and TRBJ2-2; D is possibly TRBD1 (6 bases). Trimming cost V 1 base and J 1 base, with 10 bases left between them. This CDR3 is 16 amino acids long. The germline CDR1 and CDR2 sequences are SGHTA and FQGNSA. In DNA form, the CDR3 reads TGTGCCAGCAGCTTAGACAGGGTGCGGAACACCGGGGAGCTGTTTTTT. Encoded protein: CASSLDRVRNTGELFF.

This chain connects TRBV27 to TRBJ2-6; D may be TRBD1 or TRBD2 (5 bases each). Germline assignment: CDR1 MNHEY and CDR2 SMNVEV (reference sequence). V lost 6 bases and J 0 bases, leaving 15 bases between the germline ends. The CDR3 loop spans 17 amino acids. The chain's CDR3 is CASRITGGFSGANVLTF. For the CDR3, the DNA is TGTGCCAGCAGGATTACAGGAGGCTTCTCTGGGGCCAACGTCCTGACTTTC.

This chain uses TRBV7-8 with TRBJ2-2; D is undetermined. The CDR3 is made up of 14 amino acids. CDR1 is SGHVS and CDR2 is FQNEAQ in the germline V gene. Trimming shortened V by 5 bases and J by 4 bases, and 11 bases separated the two germline ends. CDR3 sequence reads: CASSHLVGTGELFF. CDR3 DNA: TGTGCCAGCAGCCACCTGGTGGGCACCGGGGAGCTGTTTTTT.

The rearrangement uses TRBV6-1 and TRBJ2-5; no clear D gene. There are 14 residues in the CDR3. CDR1 is MNHNS, CDR2 SASEGT, per germline. V lost 4 bases to trimming and J lost 4 bases, with 13 bases between them. This CDR3 is CASSVTGLSETQYF. CDR3 nucleotides: TGTGCCAGCAGTGTTACGGGCCTCTCAGAGACCCAGTACTTC.

This clone was seen just once. The rearrangement uses TRBV6-1 and TRBJ1-2; D gene ambiguous. CDR3 length: 13 residues. From germline, CDR1 is MNHNS and CDR2 SASEGT. Trimming pared 3 bases from V and 5 bases from J, leaving 10 bases between. CDR3 nucleotide sequence: TGTGCCAGCAGTGAGAGTCCAGAATATGGCTACACCTTC. Encoded protein: CASSESPEYGYTF.

The rearrangement joins TRBV19 to TRBJ1-5, with no clear D. This CDR3 has 12 amino acids. From germline, CDR1 is LNHDA and CDR2 SQIVND (reference sequence). The V end lost 7 bases, the J end lost 7 bases, and 11 bases lay between the germline ends. CDR3 region: CASTEGRQPQHF. CDR3 in DNA: TGTGCCAGTACAGAGGGAAGGCAGCCCCAGCATTTT. Supplemented by reference TRBV19 and TRBJ1-5, the full variable domain reads DGGITQSPKYLFRKEGQNVTLSCEQNLNHDAMYWYRQDPGQGLRLIYYSQIVNDFQKGDIAEGYSVSREKKESFPLTVTSAQKNPTAFYLCASTEGRQPQHFGDGTRLSIL.

CDR3 loop: CASSGTANYGYTF. CDR3 in DNA: TGTGCCAGCAGCGGGACTGCTAACTATGGCTACACCTTC. The gene calls are TRBV5-4 and TRBJ1-2; a weak D match, TRBD1 (5 bases). The ends were cut back, 4 bases at V and 0 bases at J, with 7 bases in the middle. The CDR3 consists of 13 residues. The germline CDR1 and CDR2 sequences are SGHNT and YYREEE (reference sequence).

The chain links TRBV6-5 to TRBJ1-3; D possibly corresponds to TRBD1 (5 bases). Germline values: CDR1 MNHEY, CDR2 SVGAGI. The CDR3 has 14 residues. V lost 0 bases and J 2 bases, leaving 5 bases between the germline ends. The DNA for the CDR3 is TGTGCCAGCAGTTACTCAGGGGCTGGAAACACCATATATTTT. It codes for CASSYSGAGNTIYF.

In DNA form, the CDR3 reads TGTGCCAGCAGCTTAGACGGGGGAGAGAAAGATACGCAGTATTTT. Amino acids: CASSLDGGEKDTQYF. The rearrangement links TRBV7-9 to TRBJ2-3; D may be TRBD2 (6 bases). Trimming removed 1 base at V and 5 bases at J, with 13 bases between. The germline CDR1 and CDR2 sequences are SEHNR and FQNEAQ (reference sequence). This CDR3 comprises 15 residues.

This sequence joins TRBV9 and TRBJ1-4; D ambiguous. V gave up 0 bases and J gave up 7 bases, with 16 bases separating them. The length of the CDR3 is 16 residues. In germline, CDR1 is SGDLS, CDR2 YYNGEE. CDR3 in amino acids: CASSVGYDNSLEKLFF. CDR3 sequence (DNA): TGTGCCAGCAGCGTAGGGTATGATAACTCTCTTGAAAAACTGTTTTTT. Drawing the rest from reference TRBV9 and TRBJ1-4, the complete variable domain is DSGVTQTPKHLITATGQRVTLRCSPRSGDLSVYWYQQSLDQGLQFLIQYYNGEERAKGNILERFSAQQFPDLHSELNLSSLELGDSALYFCASSVGYDNSLEKLFFGSGTQLSVL.

CDR3 nucleotide sequence: TGTGCCAGCAGCTTGGATGGAGGTCGGGACGAGCAGTACTTC. Its protein is CASSLDGGRDEQYF. The V call is TRBV5-4, the J call TRBJ2-7, with D perhaps TRBD2 (5 bases). CDR3 size: 14 residues. V was shortened by 0 bases and J by 5 bases, with 12 bases between the two germline ends. Per germline, CDR1 SGHNT and CDR2 YYREEE (reference sequence).

This sequence joins TRBV12-3 or TRBV12-4 and TRBJ2-6; D may correspond to TRBD1 or TRBD2 (5 bases each). The V end lost 5 bases, the J end lost 3 bases, and 5 bases lay between the germline ends. CDR3 length: 13 amino acids. The CDR3 nucleotides are TGTGCCAGCAGTGGGGGTGGGGCCAACGTCCTGACTTTC. This codes for CASSGGGANVLTF.

The rearrangement links TRBV5-4 to TRBJ1-2; D is uncertain. This CDR3 is 16 amino acids long. The germline V gene encodes CDR1 SGHNT and CDR2 YYREEE (reference sequence). The V gene lost 4 bases and the J gene lost 8 bases, with 24 bases spanning the gap. CDR3 nucleotide sequence: TGTGCCAGCAGCCCTAAACCGGTGGAAATCCCCTTAGGCTACACCTTC. It translates to CASSPKPVEIPLGYTF.

V gene TRBV4-1 combines with J gene TRBJ2-7; TRBD2 matches 12 bases. The CDR3 is 16 amino acids. The V segment lost 4 bases and the J segment 2 bases; nucleotides outside the gene matches: 6. The germline gives CDR1 MGHRA, CDR2 YSYEKL. The CDR3 DNA follows: TGCGCCAGCAGCCTAGGGACTAGCGGGCCGACCTACGAGCAGTACTTC. It yields the protein CASSLGTSGPTYEQYF.